This TCR beta chain comes out of a study of post-analysis software for immune sequencing data. Study-level findings and limits: Patients had higher frequencies than controls of five TRBV segments, including TRBV5-6, TRBV5-1 and TRBV20-1. For normalized Chao1 diversity, multiple sclerosis patients scored significantly lower than controls did.

A word on this clonotype: What it recognizes is unknown.

The TCR beta cDNA libraries contained unique molecular identifiers. About 540,000 cDNA molecules were obtained from approximately 0.91 to 9.4 million T cells. Each CDR3 protein gets one entry after TCRdb re-called the PCR reads with MiXCR. Of 170,000 or so distinct CDR3 sequences in the sample, 30% are singletons; the top ten hold about 1.6%. Trimming at V came to 4 bases and at J to 7 bases, leaving 8 bases not matched to a gene. Looked up from germline, CDR1 is SGHVS and CDR2 is FQNEAQ. The CDR3 sequence is 15 residues long. The sample consisted of blood. This receptor was obtained from a girl aged 5-17 years with multiple sclerosis. V usage is TRBV7-8 and J usage is TRBJ2-7; 12 nucleotides align to TRBD2. This CDR3 reads CASSSLAGGGNEQYF. CDR3 DNA sequence: TGTGCCAGCAGCTCCCTAGCGGGAGGGGGGAATGAGCAGTACTTC.